These 9 T cell receptor beta chains were sequenced from one sample in a study of regulatory T cells in long-lasting Graves disease. Relying on iRepertoire HTBI primers and Arm-PCR of CDR3 regions, the team built TCR beta libraries. From the multiplex PCR reads, TCRdb called clonotypes with MiXCR, one entry per CDR3 protein. The profile shows approximately 560,000 distinct CDR3 sequences, roughly 16% of them singletons. Time point noted: newly diagnosed GD, antithyroid drugs for less than 3 months. There was RNA extracted from PBMCs, and the TCR library was made from it. These sequences were also reported in another study, on T cells in Graves' hyperthyroidism and ophthalmopathy.

The material was peripheral blood mononuclear cells (PBMCs), obtained at new diagnosis, from a patient treated with antithyroid drugs. Every receptor here comes from a man aged 18 to 29 with Graves disease.

This clonotype was counted ten times or more. V is TRBV20-1 and J is TRBJ2-3; 9 bases map to TRBD1. CDR1 is DFQATT and CDR2 is SNEGSKA in the germline V gene (reference sequence). V lost 6 bases, J lost 1 base, and 5 bases stayed unmatched. CDR3 length equals 14 residues. The CDR3 DNA sequence: TGCAGTGCCCTCCGGGACAGGGGCACAGATACGCAGTATTTT. Translated, it gives CSALRDRGTDTQYF.

This clonotype was counted only a few times. Sequence at one end of the junction differs from germline and may be a read error. This chain uses TRBV27 with TRBJ2-1, with D possibly matching TRBD2 (8 bases). The CDR3 runs to 18 residues. CDR1 is MNHEY and CDR2 is SMNVEV in the germline V gene (reference sequence). CDR3 region: CASRRDLLAEGADNGQFF. In DNA, the CDR3 is TGTGCCAGCCGCAGAGATTTACTAGCGGAGGGGGCTGACAATGGGCAGTTCTTC.

This clonotype was counted many times. The CDR3 is CASRGASSGPVSYEQYF. In DNA form, the CDR3 reads TGCGCCAGCAGGGGGGCCTCTAGCGGGCCGGTTTCCTACGAGCAGTACTTC. This chain connects TRBV5-1 to TRBJ2-7; TRBD2 matches 8 bases. The CDR3 sequence is 17 residues long. The V gene end was trimmed by 5 bases and the J gene end by 1 base; junction bases not matched to a gene: 14. Germline-derived CDR1 and CDR2 are SGHRS and YFSETQ.

This clonotype was recorded at least ten times. This chain uses TRBV28 with TRBJ2-7; 14 bases align to TRBD2. Germline lookup yields CDR1 MDHEN and CDR2 SYDVKM. This CDR3 contains 15 residues. J lost 6 bases, V lost 4 bases, and 5 bases had no gene match. CDR3 in DNA: TGTGCCAGCAGTTCCGTGGGACTAGCGGGAGCCGAGCAGTACTTC. As protein: CASSSVGLAGAEQYF.

For the CDR3, the DNA is TGTGCCAGCAGTTACCCCATACAGCACTCTGGAAACACCATATATTTT. Translation gives CASSYPIQHSGNTIYF. The J gene is TRBJ1-3, the V gene TRBV6-2 or TRBV6-3; the D is unclear. This CDR3 is built from 16 residues. V lost 2 bases, J lost 0 bases, and 11 bases lay in between. Germline CDR1 and CDR2: MNHEY and SVGEGT.

CDR3 in DNA: TGTGCCAGCAGCCAATCCCTCACTGAGGGCTCCTACAATGAGCAGTTCTTC. Translated: CASSQSLTEGSYNEQFF. The chain recombines TRBV4-2 with TRBJ2-1, with a tentative D call TRBD2 (5 bases). Germline lookup yields CDR1 LGHNA and CDR2 YNFKEQ. The CDR3 covers 17 residues. Trimming took 2 bases from V and 0 from J, leaving 14 bases between them.

This clonotype showed up just a few times. Its ends do not fully match the called genes, so a read error is possible. V gene TRBV6-1 combines with J gene TRBJ1-4; D is undetermined. Germline V lookup: CDR1 MNHNS, CDR2 SASEGT. The CDR3 is 12 residues long. CDR3 region: CAGSEVSEKLFF. The CDR3 DNA reads TGTGCCGGCAGTGAAGTTAGTGAAAAACTGTTTTTT.

As regards this clonotype: At one of its ends the junction is not consistent with the germline gene, which may arise from a read error. J is TRBJ2-3 and V is TRBV3-1, with D unresolved. The tail of the sequence fits TRBJ2-1 better, so the J call may be wrong. CDR3 length: 13 residues. Germline CDR1 is LGHDT and CDR2 is YNNKEL (reference sequence). The CDR3 loop reads CATSQVDDTRQFF. Written as DNA, the CDR3 is TGTGCCACCAGCCAAGTAGACGACACTCGGCAGTTCTTC.

This clonotype has just a few counts. The rearrangement uses TRBV20-1 and TRBJ2-3; D is perhaps TRBD1 or TRBD2 (6 bases each). This CDR3 has 15 residues. The germline V gene has CDR1 DFQATT and CDR2 SNEGSKA (reference sequence). The V end was cut by 2 bases, the J end by 6 bases, with 18 bases between. CDR3 coding DNA: TGCAGTGCTAGATCGGGGGCGGGCCGATTCGATACGCAGTATTTT. Its translation is CSARSGAGRFDTQYF.